This T cell receptor beta chain was retrieved from a study of blood T cell repertoires in COVID-19. V lost 5 bases to trimming and J lost 2 bases, with 13 bases between them. Germline values: CDR1 SGHAT, CDR2 FQNNGV. The CDR3 spans 15 residues. TCRdb's copy holds only in-frame clones and misses some; the assay was immunoSEQ multiplex PCR. This table holds 79,000 or so clones, 70% to 90% found once. The sequenced sample was peripheral blood. The gene calls are TRBV11-2 and TRBJ1-3; D may be TRBD1 (6 bases). The TCR was taken from a man between 60 and 75 years old with COVID-19, enrolled during active disease. CDR3 in amino acids: CASSPLGGAGNTIYF. The CDR3 DNA reads as TGTGCCAGCAGCCCCCTAGGGGGGGCTGGAAACACCATATATTTT. Together with reference TRBV11-2 and TRBJ1-3, the CDR3 gives the full variable domain: EAGVAQSPRYKIIEKRQSVAFWCNPISGHATLYWYQQILGQGPKLLIQFQNNGVVDDSQLPKDRFSAERLKGVDSTLKIQPAKLEDSAVYLCASSPLGGAGNTIYFGEGSWLTVV.